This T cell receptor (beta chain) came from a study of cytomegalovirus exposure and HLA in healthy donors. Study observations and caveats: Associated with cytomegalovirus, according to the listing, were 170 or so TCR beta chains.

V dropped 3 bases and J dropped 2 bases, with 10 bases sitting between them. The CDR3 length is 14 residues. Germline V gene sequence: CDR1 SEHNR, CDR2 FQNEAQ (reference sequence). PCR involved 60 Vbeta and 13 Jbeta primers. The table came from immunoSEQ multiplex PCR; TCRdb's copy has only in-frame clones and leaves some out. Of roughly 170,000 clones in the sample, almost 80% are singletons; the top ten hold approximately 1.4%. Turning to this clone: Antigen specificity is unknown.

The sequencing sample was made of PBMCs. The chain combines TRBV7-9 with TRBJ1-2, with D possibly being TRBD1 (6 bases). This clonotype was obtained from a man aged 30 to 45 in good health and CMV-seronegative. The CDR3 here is CASSFDGQNYGYTF. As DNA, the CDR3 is TGTGCCAGCAGCTTCGATGGACAGAACTATGGCTACACCTTC.